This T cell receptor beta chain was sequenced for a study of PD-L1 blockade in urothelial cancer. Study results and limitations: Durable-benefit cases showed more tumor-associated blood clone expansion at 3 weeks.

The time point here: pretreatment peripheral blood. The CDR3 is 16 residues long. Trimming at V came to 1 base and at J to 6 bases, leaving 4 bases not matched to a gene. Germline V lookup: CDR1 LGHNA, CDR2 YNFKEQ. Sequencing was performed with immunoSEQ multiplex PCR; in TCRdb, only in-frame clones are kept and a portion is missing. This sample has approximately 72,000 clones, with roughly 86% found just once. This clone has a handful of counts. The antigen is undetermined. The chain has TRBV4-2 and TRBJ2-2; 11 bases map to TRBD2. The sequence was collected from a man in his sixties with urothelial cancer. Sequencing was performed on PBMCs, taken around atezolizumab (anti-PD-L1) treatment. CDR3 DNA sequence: TGTGCCAGCAGCCAAGGGTTAGCGGGGGGGCCCGGGGAGCTGTTTTTT. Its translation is CASSQGLAGGPGELFF.